This T cell receptor beta chain was captured in a study of CD8 T cells in ankylosing spondylitis. Whole-study results and caveats: Apparently characteristic of ankylosing spondylitis blood was a TCR beta motif (roughly eight highly homologous variants).

Trimming removed 2 bases at V and 1 base at J, with 14 bases between. CDR1 and CDR2 (germline): MNHEY, SVGEGT. This CDR3 region has 16 residues. For TCR beta, libraries came from quantitative 5'-RACE with molecular barcodes. TCRdb used MiXCR to reprocess the 5' RACE reads, holding one entry per CDR3 protein. Among fewer than 550,000 distinct CDR3 sequences listed, less than 6% were seen once. Many counts were recorded for this clonotype. No antigen is known for it. The chain is built from TRBV6-2 or TRBV6-3 and TRBJ1-1; D gene ambiguous. This receptor was identified in a male donor with ankylosing spondylitis. The sample was blood, either unsorted or a sorted T cell fraction (not recorded which). The CDR3 region has the DNA TGTGCCAGCAGTTACCTCACCGGACGGCCGAACACTGAAGCTTTCTTT. Its protein product is CASSYLTGRPNTEAFF.